This T cell receptor (beta chain) was documented in a study of cytomegalovirus exposure and HLA in healthy donors. Study-wide results and caveats: Some highly shared sequence variants likely arose as a pipeline artifact. The study put around 180 TCR beta chains on its list as cytomegalovirus-associated. Later on, an analysis found that several of the most significant clusters appeared to be linked to common viral pathogens, which included parvovirus B19.

This clone occurred once. No antigen is known for it. The V and J ends lost 5 bases and 4 bases respectively, with 9 bases between them. The CDR3 consists of 12 residues. Germline V gene data show CDR1 as SEHNR and CDR2 as FQNEAQ (reference sequence). It was with 60 Vbeta and 13 Jbeta primers that the PCR ran. Measured with immunoSEQ multiplex PCR; TCRdb has only the in-frame clones, and not every one. The sample holds more than 100,000 clones; roughly three quarters are singletons and the top ten take 1.1% to 1.5%. The V call is TRBV7-9, the J call TRBJ2-7; D ambiguous. The sample comprised PBMCs. The sequence derives from a woman aged 40 to 50 in good health and CMV-seronegative. DNA of the CDR3: TGTGCCAGCAGCCGAACCGGGTACGAGCAGTACTTC. Its protein is CASSRTGYEQYF.